This TCR beta chain was identified in a study of cytotoxic CD8 clonotypes in ibrutinib-treated CLL listed by TCRdb under 2021. For the study in its entirety: The cohort included about 15 treatment-naive and around 10 relapsed/refractory patients; 17 to 18 were IGHV unmutated. Partial responses were observed in approximately 24 patients and complete responses in 2; after a median follow-up of 68 months, remission was maintained in around 14 patients and progression was observed in approximately 12. The response samples were drawn at a median of roughly eleven months into treatment, with a range of roughly 6 to 36 months. Samples averaged approximately 250,000 productive templates and 90,000 to 100,000 productive rearrangements. Longitudinal samples were available for about 30% of the 86 trial participants. Cryopreserved peripheral blood mononuclear cells were collected before treatment, at response, and at either disease progression or sustained remission. Every remission and progressive disease sample was obtained while ibrutinib was still being received by the patients.

From its cysteine to its phenylalanine, the CDR3 spans 16 amino acids. Kept here is only the CDR3 DNA, which spans 48 bases and is read in frame from base 1. As encoded in the germline V gene, CDR1 is SGHTA while CDR2 is FQGTGA. V was cut back by 5 bases and J by 4 bases, leaving a gap of 19 bases between them. The paper as a whole reports these results and caveats: An increase in clonality was observed at ibrutinib response, with clonality remaining stable during sustained remission and falling back toward baseline at progression. Public clonotypes were rare and either shrank or stayed stable during treatment, and the rise in clonality at ibrutinib response reflected expansion of private clonotypes. Lymph node repertoires were not examined, and the timing of sampling was not matched between patients in sustained remission and those whose disease progressed. At baseline, clonality was higher than in age-matched healthy donors and showed a strong correlation with circulating CD8+ T-cell counts.

A few counts support this clone. The antigen this receptor binds is unknown. Per-base quality was not reported, and no clone a single base away is much larger than it. The goal of deep resolution MiSeq sequencing was a depth between 1 in 1 million and 1 in 200,000 T cells, and coverage averaged 10x per clonotype. The immunoSEQ hsTCRB Kit was used to generate TCR beta libraries. The study's processing was this. ImmunoSEQ Data Assistant and ImmunoSEQ Analyzer were used for data analysis, and V, D and J genes were assigned according to IMGT definitions. Clonality, which ranges from 0 to 1, was calculated as one minus the normalized Shannon entropy of productive rearrangement frequencies. Only overrepresented clonotypes making up at least 0.05% of the repertoire of each patient were included in the public clonotype analysis. Repertoires from thirteen age-matched healthy donors in immuneACCESS were used as clonality controls. Not all clones reach the TCRdb copy of this immuneACCESS table, which keeps in-frame sequences only. Checked studies attribute under half of the gap to unresolved V genes and leave the rest unexplained. The DNA gave D and trimming, while V, J and clone size come from that table. This sample lists fewer than 400,000 clones; over 55% were detected once. In total, the top ten clones hold roughly 6.8% of the sample.

For TCR beta library preparation, roughly 2.1 micrograms of genomic DNA was extracted from cryopreserved PBMCs. High-throughput TCR beta sequencing was performed on longitudinal blood samples from CLL patients receiving ibrutinib monotherapy. The patients took part in an open-label, single-center phase 2 trial of ibrutinib monotherapy. The material was PBMCs, obtained after 36 months of ibrutinib treatment. The TCR sequence derives from a human donor with chronic lymphocytic leukemia. This chain joins TRBV7-3 to TRBJ2-3; TRBD2 is a possible D gene, resting on 6 matching bases. For the CDR3, the sequence is CASSPRVGGWADTQYF. The DNA sequence is TGTGCCAGCAGCCCCCGTGTGGGAGGATGGGCAGATACGCAGTATTTT.